A selection of T cell receptor beta chains follows, all from one sample in a study of cytomegalovirus exposure and HLA in healthy donors. The data were produced by immunoSEQ multiplex PCR, yet TCRdb's version contains in-frame clones alone and is incomplete. The repertoire holds 150,000 to 200,000 clones, with more than 75% as singletons. The sequenced sample was PBMCs. Every receptor here comes from a man aged 40-49 years in good health and CMV-seronegative. Each CDR3 is given with its conserved first and last residue. A D gene is named only where the DNA matches it firmly. Clone size is shown for a subset of rows, as once, few, many or a class of expanded clone.

j_gene: TRBJ2-3; len: 18; v_gene: TRBV28; d_gene: .; abundance: .; CDR3aa: CASRISGLPISYTDTQYF; CDR3nt: TGTGCCAGCAGGATATCGGGACTGCCAATTTCCTACACAGATACGCAGTATTTT
j_gene: TRBJ2-7; len: 11; v_gene: TRBV28; d_gene: .; abundance: .; CDR3aa: CASDQGVGQYF; CDR3nt: TGTGCCAGCGACCAAGGGGTCGGGCAGTACTTC
j_gene: TRBJ1-6; len: 14; v_gene: TRBV9; d_gene: .; abundance: .; CDR3aa: CASNPTGKNSPLHF; CDR3nt: TGTGCCAGCAACCCCACCGGGAAGAATTCACCCCTCCACTTT
j_gene: TRBJ2-1; len: 16; v_gene: TRBV4-1; d_gene: TRBD2; abundance: .; CDR3aa: CASSQGGGAGHNEQFF; CDR3nt: TGCGCCAGCAGCCAGGGCGGGGGGGCAGGTCACAATGAGCAGTTCTTC
j_gene: TRBJ2-5; len: 14; v_gene: TRBV28; d_gene: .; abundance: once; CDR3aa: CASSLPAGRETQYF; CDR3nt: TGTGCCAGCAGTCTCCCTGCAGGCCGGGAGACCCAGTACTTC
j_gene: TRBJ2-5; len: 13; v_gene: TRBV6-6; d_gene: .; abundance: .; CDR3aa: CASRSGSQETQYF; CDR3nt: TGTGCCAGCAGGTCCGGGTCCCAAGAGACCCAGTACTTC
j_gene: TRBJ1-5; len: 15; v_gene: TRBV30; d_gene: TRBD1; abundance: .; CDR3aa: CAWKRQGRNNQPQHF; CDR3nt: TGTGCCTGGAAACGACAGGGGCGAAACAATCAGCCCCAGCATTTT
j_gene: TRBJ1-1; len: 14; v_gene: TRBV7-6; d_gene: TRBD1; abundance: .; CDR3aa: CASSGQGGYTEAFF; CDR3nt: TGTGCCAGCAGCGGCCAGGGGGGTTACACTGAAGCTTTCTTT
j_gene: TRBJ2-1; len: 17; v_gene: TRBV7-2; d_gene: TRBD2; abundance: .; CDR3aa: CASSPRLAGGSYNEQFF; CDR3nt: TGTGCCAGCAGCCCCCGACTAGCGGGAGGGTCCTACAATGAGCAGTTCTTC
j_gene: TRBJ2-7; len: 18; v_gene: TRBV7-8; d_gene: .; abundance: .; CDR3aa: CASSLILSRSARRSEQYF; CDR3nt: TGTGCCAGCAGCTTAATTCTATCGAGGTCGGCACGGCGCAGCGAGCAGTACTTC
j_gene: TRBJ1-1; len: 15; v_gene: TRBV15; d_gene: .; abundance: .; CDR3aa: CATSRERRMNTEAFF; CDR3nt: TGTGCCACCAGCAGAGAAAGGAGAATGAACACTGAAGCTTTCTTT
j_gene: TRBJ1-2; len: 13; v_gene: TRBV6-1; d_gene: .; abundance: .; CDR3aa: CASSEESGDGYTF; CDR3nt: TGTGCCAGCAGTGAAGAGTCGGGGGATGGCTACACCTTC
j_gene: TRBJ1-4; len: 11; v_gene: TRBV28; d_gene: .; abundance: .; CDR3aa: CASSSGARELF; CDR3nt: TGTGCCAGCAGTTCTGGGGCCCGCGAGCTTTTT
j_gene: TRBJ2-6; len: 13; v_gene: TRBV5-4; d_gene: TRBD1; abundance: .; CDR3aa: CASSTDRGNVLTF; CDR3nt: TGTGCCAGCAGCACCGACAGGGGCAACGTCCTGACTTTC
j_gene: TRBJ1-4; len: 15; v_gene: TRBV5-1; d_gene: .; abundance: once; CDR3aa: CASSPGRGTNEKLFF; CDR3nt: TGCGCCAGCAGCCCCGGGAGGGGGACTAATGAAAAACTGTTTTTT
j_gene: TRBJ1-1; len: 15; v_gene: TRBV4-3; d_gene: TRBD1; abundance: .; CDR3aa: CASSQVGQGNTEAFF; CDR3nt: TGCGCCAGCAGCCAAGTCGGACAGGGGAACACTGAAGCTTTCTTT
j_gene: TRBJ2-7; len: 15; v_gene: TRBV11-3; d_gene: TRBD2; abundance: .; CDR3aa: CASSLRGGASYEQYF; CDR3nt: TGTGCCAGCAGCTTAAGGGGAGGGGCCTCCTACGAGCAGTACTTC
j_gene: TRBJ2-1; len: 15; v_gene: TRBV9; d_gene: .; abundance: .; CDR3aa: CASSVELGAPNEQFF; CDR3nt: TGTGCCAGCAGCGTAGAGCTGGGGGCCCCTAATGAGCAGTTCTTC
j_gene: TRBJ1-6; len: 15; v_gene: TRBV10-3; d_gene: .; abundance: .; CDR3aa: CAISESAGNNSPLHF; CDR3nt: TGTGCCATCAGTGAGTCGGCTGGTAATAATTCACCCCTCCACTTT
j_gene: TRBJ2-7; len: 16; v_gene: TRBV7-3; d_gene: .; abundance: .; CDR3aa: CASSLNPSGTLGEQYF; CDR3nt: TGTGCCAGCAGCTTGAACCCCTCCGGGACACTGGGGGAGCAGTACTTC
j_gene: TRBJ1-3; len: 15; v_gene: TRBV18; d_gene: TRBD1; abundance: .; CDR3aa: CASSPPDRGLNTIYF; CDR3nt: TGTGCCAGCTCACCACCGGACAGGGGTTTAAACACCATATATTTT
j_gene: TRBJ1-1; len: 14; v_gene: TRBV14; d_gene: .; abundance: .; CDR3aa: CASSLYGGNTEAFF; CDR3nt: TGTGCCAGCAGCCTCTACGGGGGGAACACTGAAGCTTTCTTT
j_gene: TRBJ1-1; len: 13; v_gene: TRBV28; d_gene: .; abundance: .; CDR3aa: CASSLAGAKVAFF; CDR3nt: TGTGCCAGCAGTTTGGCAGGGGCCAAAGTAGCTTTCTTT
j_gene: TRBJ2-7; len: 14; v_gene: TRBV30; d_gene: TRBD2; abundance: .; CDR3aa: CAWSVNAGRDEQYF; CDR3nt: TGTGCCTGGAGTGTTAATGCAGGGAGGGACGAGCAGTACTTC
j_gene: TRBJ1-5; len: 15; v_gene: TRBV18; d_gene: TRBD1; abundance: .; CDR3aa: CASSPSRGRNQPQHF; CDR3nt: TGTGCCAGCTCACCAAGCAGGGGGCGGAATCAGCCCCAGCATTTT
j_gene: TRBJ2-1; len: 14; v_gene: TRBV19; d_gene: TRBD2; abundance: .; CDR3aa: CASSILAGTNEQFF; CDR3nt: TGTGCCAGTAGTATTCTAGCGGGAACCAATGAGCAGTTCTTC
j_gene: TRBJ1-6; len: 16; v_gene: TRBV4-3; d_gene: .; abundance: .; CDR3aa: CASSQERGTTNSPLHF; CDR3nt: TGCGCCAGCAGCCAAGAAAGGGGTACCACCAATTCACCCCTCCACTTT
j_gene: TRBJ1-4; len: 15; v_gene: TRBV2; d_gene: .; abundance: .; CDR3aa: CASTRQSSTNEKLFF; CDR3nt: TGTGCCAGCACGCGACAGTCTTCAACTAATGAAAAACTGTTTTTT
j_gene: TRBJ1-1; len: 14; v_gene: TRBV2; d_gene: TRBD1; abundance: .; CDR3aa: CASRGGQGGTEAFF; CDR3nt: TGTGCCAGCAGGGGAGGACAGGGGGGGACTGAAGCTTTCTTT